The 14 T cell receptor beta chains presented below share a single source sample, sequenced in a study of regulatory T cells in long-lasting Graves disease. Sample time point: newly diagnosed GD, antithyroid drugs for less than 3 months. The TCR library was made from RNA that had been extracted from PBMCs in TRIzol. Construction of the TCR beta libraries employed iRepertoire HTBI primers in conjunction with Arm-PCR of CDR3 regions. TCRdb recomputed calls from the multiplex PCR reads with MiXCR, one row per CDR3 protein. Here the sample spans approximately 300,000 distinct CDR3 sequences, over 15% being singletons. The specimen comprised peripheral blood mononuclear cells (PBMCs), sampled at new diagnosis, from a patient treated with antithyroid drugs. The receptors were sampled from a female donor with Graves disease.

This clonotype was observed many times. The chain carries TRBV9 and TRBJ2-3, with 7 bases lining up with TRBD2. Trimming at V came to 5 bases and at J to 2 bases, leaving 8 bases not matched to a gene. Germline assignment: CDR1 SGDLS and CDR2 YYNGEE. This CDR3 comprises 15 residues. The CDR3 DNA sequence: TGTGCCAGCAGTCAGGGCGGGAGTGCCACAGATACGCAGTATTTT. It codes for CASSQGGSATDTQYF.

This clonotype occurred many times. The DNA for the CDR3 is TGCAGCGTCGCCCCGGGACCAAAATTGATGGAGACCCAGTACTTC. Protein sequence: CSVAPGPKLMETQYF. The chain is built from TRBV29-1 and TRBJ2-5, with D tentatively TRBD1 or TRBD2 (5 bases each). V lost 6 bases and J lost 5, with 22 bases in between. The V gene's germline CDR1 is SQVTM and CDR2 ANQGSEA. This CDR3 comprises 15 residues.

The chain employs TRBV5-4 and TRBJ2-1, with 8 bases that match TRBD2. There are 16 residues in the CDR3. V gave up 4 bases and J gave up 4 bases; unmatched junction bases: 10. CDR1 and CDR2 from the germline V gene are SGHNT and YYREEE (reference sequence). The CDR3 sequence is CASSRTGTRAYNEQFF. CDR3 DNA: TGTGCCAGCAGCAGGACCGGGACTAGGGCGTACAATGAGCAGTTCTTC.

This clonotype has at least ten counts. The genes are TRBV7-9 and TRBJ1-2; D is uncertain. CDR3 size: 12 residues. Looked up from germline, CDR1 is SEHNR and CDR2 is FQNEAQ (reference sequence). V was clipped by 0 bases and J by 5 bases, with 4 bases between them. The CDR3 bases are TGTGCCAGCAGCTTAGCAGGATATGGCTACACCTTC. Translation: CASSLAGYGYTF.

On this clonotype itself: A read error is possible here, since a much larger clone lies one base away. This chain links TRBV7-2 with TRBJ1-2, with TRBD1 matching over 7 bases. The CDR3 loop spans 15 amino acids. Germline CDR1 and CDR2: SGHTA and FQGNSA. The DNA for the CDR3 is TGTGCCAGCAGCTTAGAATTACAGGGGACAGTTGGCTGCACCTTC. This sequence encodes CASSLELQGTVGCTF.

This clonotype occurred a few times. This chain joins TRBV20-1 and TRBJ2-7; maybe TRBD2 (5 bases). Trimming removed 0 bases at V and 0 bases at J, with 18 bases between. Per germline, CDR1 DFQATT and CDR2 SNEGSKA (reference sequence). The CDR3 has 17 residues. CDR3 DNA: TGCAGTGCTAGAGATCAGGATAGCCGCGGGCTCTCCTACGAGCAGTACTTC. This encodes CSARDQDSRGLSYEQYF.

This clonotype occurred many times. The CDR3 spells CASSTLTGPFTEAFF. CDR3 DNA: TGTGCCAGTAGTACCCTGACAGGGCCCTTCACTGAAGCTTTCTTT. This rearrangement joins TRBV19 to TRBJ1-1; 7 nucleotides line up with TRBD1. V dropped 4 bases and J dropped 4; count of bases not matched to a gene: 9. Germline V gene sequence: CDR1 LNHDA, CDR2 SQIVND (reference sequence). This CDR3 is 15 amino acids long. Combining the CDR3 with reference TRBV19 and TRBJ1-1 gives the whole variable domain DGGITQSPKYLFRKEGQNVTLSCEQNLNHDAMYWYRQDPGQGLRLIYYSQIVNDFQKGDIAEGYSVSREKKESFPLTVTSAQKNPTAFYLCASSTLTGPFTEAFFGQGTRLTVV.

The sample holds many counts of this clonotype. The CDR3 DNA follows: TGTGCCAGCAGTTTAGACGGCGTTTCACCCCTCCACTTT. This sequence encodes CASSLDGVSPLHF. J is TRBJ1-6 and V is TRBV12-3 or TRBV12-4; D remains unclear. Trimming cost V 1 base and J 9 bases, with 7 bases left between them. The CDR3 runs 13 residues.

A few counts support this clonotype. The junction does not match germline at one end; this may be a read error. The chain carries TRBV11-3 and TRBJ2-2, with 7 bases fitting TRBD1. Per the germline V gene, CDR1 is SGHNT and CDR2 is YENEEA. The CDR3 spans 18 residues. The CDR3 region has the DNA TGTGCCAGCAGCTTAGGCGGCGACAGGGTCCGAAACACCGGGGAGCTGGTTTTT. Its translation: CASSLGGDRVRNTGELVF.

This clonotype was seen at least ten times. The chain combines TRBV6-2 or TRBV6-3 with TRBJ1-1; TRBD1 might be the D (5 bases). The V and J ends lost 4 bases and 8 bases respectively, with 14 bases between them. CDR3 length equals 13 residues. Per the germline V gene, CDR1 is MNHEY and CDR2 is SVGEGT. CDR3 DNA: TGTGCCAGCAGTTTTGCAGGGACTTCGGAAGCTTTCTTT. It translates to CASSFAGTSEAFF.

The sample holds a few counts of this clonotype. The chain links TRBV6-2 or TRBV6-3 to TRBJ2-1; TRBD2 is a possible D gene (5 bases). The V end was cut by 6 bases, the J end by 6 bases, with 12 bases between. Germline V gene lookup returns CDR1 MNHEY and CDR2 SVGEGT. This CDR3 has 13 amino acids. The CDR3 DNA reads as TGTGCCAGCAGCCTAGCCTCGGGCAATGAGCAGTTCTTC. The encoded protein is CASSLASGNEQFF.

This chain connects TRBV2 to TRBJ2-7; 10 nucleotides match TRBD2. The germline gives CDR1 SNHLY, CDR2 FYNNEI. Trimming removed 5 bases from V and 3 bases from J; junction bases left unmatched: 7. The CDR3 runs to 15 residues. This CDR3 reads CASSRTSGTDYEQYF. The CDR3 DNA reads TGTGCCAGCAGTCGGACTAGCGGTACTGACTACGAGCAGTACTTC.

Of note for this clonotype: It may be a read error: a sequence one base away is much more abundant. This chain joins TRBV18 and TRBJ2-1; 7 bases match TRBD2. The J call is doubtful: the DNA matches TRBJ2-7 better. CDR1 and CDR2 (germline): KGHSH, LQKENI. This CDR3 comprises 18 residues. The CDR3 DNA is TGTGCCAGCTCACCCCTGACTAGCAGAACCTACTCCTACAATGAGCAGTACTTC. Translation gives CASSPLTSRTYSYNEQYF.

The sample holds a few counts of this clonotype. The rearrangement joins TRBV5-1 to TRBJ2-1; 13 bases match TRBD2. The germline V gene encodes CDR1 SGHRS and CDR2 YFSETQ. CDR3 length: 18 residues. The ends lost 4 bases at V and 4 bases at J; junction bases unmatched: 11. Here the CDR3 DNA reads TGCGCCAGCAGCCCTGGACTAGCGGGAGCGGGGGGTTACAATGAGCAGTTCTTC. Residues: CASSPGLAGAGGYNEQFF.